The clone carrying this T cell receptor beta chain has at least ten counts. The CDR3 has 15 amino acids. Germline V gene sequence: CDR1 LNHDA, CDR2 SQIVND (reference sequence). Trimming removed 5 bases from V and 2 bases from J; junction bases left unmatched: 8. TCRdb independently ran MiXCR on the 5' RACE reads; one entry per CDR3 protein. The sample lists fewer than 35,000 distinct CDR3 sequences, around 5.3% occurring once. The entry originates in a study of early T cells in non-severe SARS-CoV-2 infection. This receptor was obtained from an adult who was a healthcare worker with PCR-confirmed SARS-CoV-2 infection or an uninfected control (not recorded which). Sequences were obtained from whole blood. V is TRBV19 and J is TRBJ2-7; 8 bases line up with TRBD1. The CDR3 is CASSPQGASTYEQYF. The CDR3 region has the DNA TGTGCCAGTAGTCCCCAGGGGGCATCCACCTACGAGCAGTACTTC.